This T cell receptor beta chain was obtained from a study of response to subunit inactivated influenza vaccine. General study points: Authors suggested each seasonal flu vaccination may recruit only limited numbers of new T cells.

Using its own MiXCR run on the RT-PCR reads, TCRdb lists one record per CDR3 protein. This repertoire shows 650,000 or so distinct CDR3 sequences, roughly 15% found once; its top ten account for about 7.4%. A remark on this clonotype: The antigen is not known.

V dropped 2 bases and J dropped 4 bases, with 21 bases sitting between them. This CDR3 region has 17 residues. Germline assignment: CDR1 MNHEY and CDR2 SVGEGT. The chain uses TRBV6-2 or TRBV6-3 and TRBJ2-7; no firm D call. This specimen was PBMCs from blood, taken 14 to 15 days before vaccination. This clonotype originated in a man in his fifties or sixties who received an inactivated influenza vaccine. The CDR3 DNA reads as TGTGCCAGCAGTTACCCTTCGGTATCCCAGATAAAATACGAGCAGTACTTC. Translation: CASSYPSVSQIKYEQYF.